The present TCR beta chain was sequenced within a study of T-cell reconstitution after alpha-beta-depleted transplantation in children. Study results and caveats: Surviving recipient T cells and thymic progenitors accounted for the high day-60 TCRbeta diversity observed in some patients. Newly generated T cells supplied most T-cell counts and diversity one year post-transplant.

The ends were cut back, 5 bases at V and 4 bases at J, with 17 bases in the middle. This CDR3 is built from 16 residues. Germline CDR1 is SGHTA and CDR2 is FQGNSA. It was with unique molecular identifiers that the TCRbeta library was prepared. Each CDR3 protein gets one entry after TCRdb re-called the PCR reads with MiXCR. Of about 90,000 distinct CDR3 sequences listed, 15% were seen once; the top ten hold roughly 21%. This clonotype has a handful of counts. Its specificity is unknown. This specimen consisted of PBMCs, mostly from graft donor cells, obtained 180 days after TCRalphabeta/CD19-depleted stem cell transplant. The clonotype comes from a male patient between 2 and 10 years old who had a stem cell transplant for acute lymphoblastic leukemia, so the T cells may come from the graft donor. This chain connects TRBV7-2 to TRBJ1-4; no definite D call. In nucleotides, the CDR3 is TGTGCCAGCAGCCCGGCGGTGAGCTTAGATAATGAAAAACTGTTTTTT. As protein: CASSPAVSLDNEKLFF.